This T cell receptor (beta chain) was identified in a study of T cells in Graves' hyperthyroidism and ophthalmopathy. The TCR beta CDR3 regions underwent amplification using RNA transcripts as the source. First-round RT-PCR with HTBI primers amplified the TCR CDR3 region. TCRdb re-called the multiplex PCR reads with MiXCR, one entry per CDR3 protein. The table records under 450,000 distinct CDR3 sequences, approximately 14% of them present only once. This clonotype has a count of ten or more. This CDR3 is built from 14 residues. V shed 11 bases, J shed 2 bases, and the junction held 12 bases outside the gene matches.

Sequencing was performed on blood. The receptor comes from a woman aged 18 to 35 with Graves' hyperthyroidism. The chain is built from TRBV12-3 or TRBV12-4 and TRBJ2-7; 7 bases match TRBD1. The CDR3 loop is CAGRPGQRTYEQYF. The CDR3 DNA is TGTGCCGGCCGTCCGGGACAGAGAACCTACGAGCAGTACTTC.